The clone carrying this T cell receptor beta chain was seen once. Its cognate antigen is unknown. This CDR3 has 13 amino acids. The V segment lost 5 bases and the J segment 10 bases; nucleotides outside the gene matches: 9. CDR1 is MGHRA and CDR2 is YSYEKL in the germline V gene. The data stem from a study of cytomegalovirus exposure and HLA in healthy donors. Study-wide results and caveats: A later analysis linked a missense DCLRE1C variant to TCR beta V- and J-gene trimming.

Use of 60 Vbeta and 13 Jbeta primers characterized the PCR. Assay used: immunoSEQ multiplex PCR; TCRdb lists only in-frame clones, some missing. The table shows under 95,000 clones, with around three quarters occurring only once. The chain has TRBV4-1 and TRBJ1-1; 8 bases align to TRBD1. The clonotype was recovered from a male donor in good health and CMV-seronegative. Sample: PBMCs. Here the CDR3 reads CASSNPAGQAAFF. The CDR3 DNA reads TGCGCCAGCAGCAATCCCGCGGGACAGGCAGCTTTCTTT.